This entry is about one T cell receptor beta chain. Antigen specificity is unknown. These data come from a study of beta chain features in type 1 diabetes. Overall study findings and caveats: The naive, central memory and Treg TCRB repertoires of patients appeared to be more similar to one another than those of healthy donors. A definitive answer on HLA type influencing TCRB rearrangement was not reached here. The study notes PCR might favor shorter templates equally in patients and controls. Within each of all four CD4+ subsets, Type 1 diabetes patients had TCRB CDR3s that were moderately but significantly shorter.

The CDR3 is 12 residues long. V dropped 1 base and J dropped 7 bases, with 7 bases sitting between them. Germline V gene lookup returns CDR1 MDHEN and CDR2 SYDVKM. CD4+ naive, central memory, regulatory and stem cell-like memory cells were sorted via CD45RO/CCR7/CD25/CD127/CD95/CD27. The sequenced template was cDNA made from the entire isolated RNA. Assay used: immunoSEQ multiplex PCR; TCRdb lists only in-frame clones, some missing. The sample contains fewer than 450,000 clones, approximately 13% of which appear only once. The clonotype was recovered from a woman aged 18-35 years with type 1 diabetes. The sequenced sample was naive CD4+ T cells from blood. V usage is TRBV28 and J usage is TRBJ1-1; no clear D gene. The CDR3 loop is CASSLLTGEAFF. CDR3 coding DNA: TGTGCCAGCAGTTTATTAACGGGTGAAGCTTTCTTT.